This T cell receptor (beta chain) was documented in a study of CD8 T cells in ankylosing spondylitis. Making the TCR beta libraries involved quantitative 5'-RACE with molecular barcodes. TCRdb itself ran the 5' RACE reads through MiXCR, one entry per CDR3 protein. The profile shows about 240,000 distinct CDR3 sequences, 10% to 13% of them singletons. General study points: Earlier literature documents some of the motif variants in reactive arthritis synovial fluid and blood. With a CD8+ phenotype, disease-linked clones were relatively rare in peripheral blood.

Trimming stripped 6 bases from V and 3 bases from J, with 15 bases between. CDR1 and CDR2 from the germline V gene are DFQATT and SNEGSKA (reference sequence). This CDR3 region has 13 residues. As regards this clonotype: Its antigen is unknown.

Material: blood, either unsorted or a sorted T cell fraction (not recorded which). This TCR was sampled from a male donor with ankylosing spondylitis or in good health (not recorded which). The chain is built from TRBV20-1 and TRBJ2-7; a weak D match, TRBD1 (6 bases). CDR3 sequence: CSATHDRNYEQYF. The CDR3 region has the DNA TGCAGTGCCACCCATGACAGGAACTACGAGCAGTACTTC.